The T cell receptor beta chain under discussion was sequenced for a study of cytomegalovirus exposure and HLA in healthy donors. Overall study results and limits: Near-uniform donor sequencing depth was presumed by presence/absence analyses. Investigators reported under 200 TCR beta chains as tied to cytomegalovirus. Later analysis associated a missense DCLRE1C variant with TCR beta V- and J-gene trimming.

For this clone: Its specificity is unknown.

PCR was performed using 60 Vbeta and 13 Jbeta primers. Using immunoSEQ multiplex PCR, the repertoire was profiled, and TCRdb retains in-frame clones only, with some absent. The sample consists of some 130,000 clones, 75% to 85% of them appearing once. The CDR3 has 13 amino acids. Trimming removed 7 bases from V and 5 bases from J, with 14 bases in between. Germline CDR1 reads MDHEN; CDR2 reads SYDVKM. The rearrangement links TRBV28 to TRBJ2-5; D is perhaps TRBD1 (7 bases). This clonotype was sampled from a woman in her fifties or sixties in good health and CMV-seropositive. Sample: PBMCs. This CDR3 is CASMEGASETQYF. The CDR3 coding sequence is TGTGCCAGCATGGAGGGGGCGAGCGAGACCCAGTACTTC.